These 32 T cell receptor beta chains originate from one sample sequenced in a study of vaccination effects on CD4 cells after COVID-19. Isolation of CD4+ T cells took place after 10 to 11 days of culture. The assay was immunoSEQ multiplex PCR, and TCRdb's table has in-frame clones only and misses some. The data hold 40,000 or so clones, with about four fifths observed a single time. Their specific antigens are unknown. Sequencing used CD4+ T cells from PBMCs cultured without peptide, obtained before COVID-19 vaccination. These receptors were taken from a human donor who received a COVID-19 vaccine.

The chain is built from TRBV6-1 and TRBJ2-7; 10 bases are shared with TRBD1. The germline V gene has CDR1 MNHNS and CDR2 SASEGT. J was trimmed by 5 bases and V by 0 bases; bases with no gene match: 7. The CDR3 covers 16 residues. This chain's CDR3 is CASSEAPGQGLDEQYF. In DNA, the CDR3 is TGTGCCAGCAGTGAAGCCCCGGGACAGGGGCTTGACGAGCAGTACTTC.

The chain uses TRBV5-5 and TRBJ1-4; no clear D. This CDR3 comprises 14 residues. Germline CDR1 and CDR2: SGHKS and YYEKEE (reference sequence). Trimming stripped 2 bases from V and 3 bases from J, with 8 bases between. As DNA, the CDR3 is TGTGCCAGCAGCTTAAGTACCTCTAATGAAAAACTGTTTTTT. It yields the protein CASSLSTSNEKLFF.

The V call is TRBV19, the J call TRBJ1-2; D gene ambiguous. The CDR3 consists of 12 residues. From germline, CDR1 is LNHDA and CDR2 SQIVND (reference sequence). Deletions cut 6 bases from V and 4 bases from J, with 9 bases between. The CDR3 here is CASRTHRYGYTF. CDR3 DNA sequence: TGTGCCAGTAGAACTCATCGCTATGGCTACACCTTC. The full variable domain, with the rest looked up from reference TRBV19 and TRBJ1-2, is DGGITQSPKYLFRKEGQNVTLSCEQNLNHDAMYWYRQDPGQGLRLIYYSQIVNDFQKGDIAEGYSVSREKKESFPLTVTSAQKNPTAFYLCASRTHRYGYTFGSGTRLTVV.

This CDR3 reads CASSPGQWQQETQYF. CDR3 sequence (DNA): TGCGCCAGCAGCCCAGGACAGTGGCAGCAAGAGACCCAGTACTTC. The chain uses TRBV5-1 and TRBJ2-5, with TRBD1 as a possible D gene (6 bases). Trimming took 4 bases from V and 2 from J, leaving 15 bases between them. This CDR3 contains 15 residues. Germline V lookup: CDR1 SGHRS, CDR2 YFSETQ.

The chain links TRBV3-1 (or the pseudogene TRBV3-2) to TRBJ2-7; no clear D gene. V was pared by 1 base and J by 0 bases, with 13 bases between. Germline V gene lookup returns CDR1 LGHDT and CDR2 YNNKEL (reference sequence). The CDR3 has 16 amino acids. CDR3 bases: TGTGCCAGCAGCCAAGTAATGGGGTTGAGCTCCTACGAGCAGTACTTC. Its translation is CASSQVMGLSSYEQYF.

V usage is TRBV4-3 and J usage is TRBJ2-1; TRBD2 agrees at 10 bases. The CDR3 contains 15 residues. V lost 4 bases and J lost 4; bases outside the gene matches: 4. Per germline, CDR1 LGHNA and CDR2 YSLEER. The CDR3 spells CASSPSGGGYNEQFF. CDR3 bases: TGCGCCAGCAGCCCGAGCGGGGGGGGATACAATGAGCAGTTCTTC.

This clone was detected only once. This chain joins TRBV7-9 and TRBJ1-3; 9 bases are shared with TRBD1. Germline V gene lookup returns CDR1 SEHNR and CDR2 FQNEAQ (reference sequence). V lost 5 bases to trimming and J lost 4 bases; unmatched junction nucleotides: 9. The CDR3 covers 16 residues. The CDR3 protein is CASSTIGQGPGNTIYF. As DNA, the CDR3 is TGTGCCAGCAGCACGATCGGACAGGGGCCCGGAAACACCATATATTTT.

This clone was counted a single time. This rearrangement joins TRBV4-3 to TRBJ2-5; a possible D gene is TRBD1 (6 bases). This CDR3 region has 15 residues. Trimming removed 1 base from V and 3 bases from J, with 12 bases in between. Germline lookup yields CDR1 LGHNA and CDR2 YSLEER. CDR3 in amino acids: CASSQVLAGEETQYF. The DNA for the CDR3 is TGCGCCAGCAGCCAAGTCTTGGCAGGGGAAGAGACCCAGTACTTC.

The CDR3 protein is CASSTSYGSGTEAFF. CDR3 coding DNA: TGTGCCAGCAGCACCTCCTACGGGTCGGGTACTGAAGCTTTCTTT. This chain joins TRBV7-2 and TRBJ1-1; D uncertain. V dropped 5 bases and J dropped 5 bases, with 18 bases sitting between them. Germline V gene data show CDR1 as SGHTA and CDR2 as FQGNSA. This CDR3 is built from 15 residues. Combining the CDR3 with reference TRBV7-2 and TRBJ1-1 gives the whole variable domain GAGVSQSPSNKVTEKGKDVELRCDPISGHTALYWYRQSLGQGLEFLIYFQGNSAPDKSGLPSDRFSAERTGGSVSTLTIQRTQQEDSAVYLCASSTSYGSGTEAFFGQGTRLTVV.

V and J are TRBV6-1 and TRBJ1-2; D perhaps matches TRBD1 (5 bases). The CDR3 contains 16 residues. Germline CDR1 and CDR2: MNHNS and SASEGT. The ends were cut back, 1 base at V and 2 bases at J, with 14 bases in the middle. CDR3 in DNA: TGTGCCAGCAGTGAAGAAAGAGGGAGGGGAAACTATGGCTACACCTTC. Its protein product is CASSEERGRGNYGYTF.

The chain carries TRBV7-9 and TRBJ2-1; the D gene is possibly TRBD2 (6 bases). Germline CDR1 is SEHNR and CDR2 is FQNEAQ (reference sequence). This CDR3 region has 17 residues. The ends were cut back, 5 bases at V and 2 bases at J, with 19 bases in the middle. The CDR3 DNA is TGTGCCAGCAGCCCTGGGGGGTGGGGGGTCGCCTACAATGAGCAGTTCTTC. This codes for CASSPGGWGVAYNEQFF.

The chain is built from TRBV6-5 and TRBJ1-2; 8 bases are a match to TRBD1. Germline V gene sequence: CDR1 MNHEY, CDR2 SVGAGI. The CDR3 has 14 amino acids. The junction had 4 bases not matched to a gene; V was cut back by 5 bases and J by 2 bases. DNA of the CDR3: TGTGCCAGCAGTCAGGGGGCAGCGAACTATGGCTACACCTTC. Protein product: CASSQGAANYGYTF.

This rearrangement joins TRBV6-5 to TRBJ1-6; 7 bases fit TRBD1. V lost 5 bases and J lost 13; bases outside the gene matches: 11. The V gene's germline CDR1 is MNHEY and CDR2 SVGAGI. The CDR3 consists of 14 residues. This chain's CDR3 is CASSQQPLQGPLHF. The CDR3 DNA reads as TGTGCCAGCAGTCAACAACCTCTACAGGGGCCCCTCCACTTT.

The V and J genes are TRBV4-1 and TRBJ2-1, with 10 bases aligning to TRBD1. The CDR3 spans 16 residues. Trimming removed 7 bases from V and 5 bases from J; junction bases left unmatched: 11. CDR1 is MGHRA, CDR2 YSYEKL, per germline. CDR3 sequence (DNA): TGCGCCAGCAAATTAGGGAGACAGGGGGCCCACAATGAGCAGTTCTTC. Encoded protein: CASKLGRQGAHNEQFF.

The chain carries TRBV5-1 and TRBJ2-3, with TRBD2 identical over 8 bases. V shed 3 bases, J shed 6 bases, and the junction held 9 bases outside the gene matches. The CDR3 totals 15 residues. Germline CDR1 SGHRS, CDR2 YFSETQ. CDR3 loop: CASSSIGAGVDTQYF. Here the CDR3 DNA reads TGCGCCAGCAGCTCCATCGGAGCGGGGGTTGATACGCAGTATTTT.

The rearrangement links TRBV5-4 to TRBJ2-3; D may match TRBD1 or TRBD2 (6 bases each). In germline, CDR1 is SGHNT, CDR2 YYREEE (reference sequence). Trimming pared 4 bases from V and 0 bases from J, leaving 15 bases between. This CDR3 has 16 amino acids. This CDR3 reads CASSGGTSPSTDTQYF. The CDR3 nucleotides are TGTGCCAGCAGCGGGGGGACAAGCCCCAGCACAGATACGCAGTATTTT.

The rearrangement links TRBV6-5 to TRBJ2-1; the D is unclear. The germline gives CDR1 MNHEY, CDR2 SVGAGI. V lost 6 bases and J lost 13, with 16 bases in between. CDR3 length equals 12 residues. CDR3 in amino acids: CASRTGDSTQFF. The CDR3, as DNA: TGTGCCAGCAGAACTGGGGATTCGACTCAGTTCTTC.

This chain's CDR3 is CASSENSGRTLFYNEQFF. CDR3 in DNA: TGTGCCAGCAGTGAAAATAGCGGGAGGACCCTCTTCTACAATGAGCAGTTCTTC. V is TRBV2 and J is TRBJ2-1; 10 bases align to TRBD2. The V and J ends lost 2 bases and 3 bases, in that order; junction bases with no gene match: 10. Germline lookup yields CDR1 SNHLY and CDR2 FYNNEI. CDR3 length: 18 amino acids.

The rearrangement joins TRBV7-2 to TRBJ1-2; 12 bases map to TRBD1. Trimming cost V 1 base and J 7 bases; bases outside gene matches: 4. The CDR3 is 15 residues long. Germline CDR1 reads SGHTA; CDR2 reads FQGNSA. As DNA, the CDR3 is TGTGCCAGCAGCTTAGAAGGGACAGGGGGCGCTGGCTACACCTTC. This sequence encodes CASSLEGTGGAGYTF.

This clone was counted a few times. This chain links TRBV3-1 (or the pseudogene TRBV3-2) with TRBJ1-2; D remains ambiguous. The germline V and J ends were trimmed by 3 bases and 4 bases, with 9 bases remaining between them. Germline lookup yields CDR1 LGHDT and CDR2 YNNKEL (reference sequence). The CDR3 spans 13 residues. For the CDR3, the DNA is TGTGCCAGCAGCCAGGGGAACATCTATGGCTACACCTTC. This encodes CASSQGNIYGYTF.

The rearrangement uses TRBV5-4 and TRBJ2-7, with TRBD1 matching 8 bases. With 4 bases clipped from V and 5 bases from J, the junction kept 11 bases outside the gene matches. Per the germline V gene, CDR1 is SGHNT and CDR2 is YYREEE (reference sequence). This CDR3 region has 15 residues. The DNA for the CDR3 is TGTGCCAGCAGCAACACAGGGGGAGCCGGCGACGAGCAGTACTTC. It yields the protein CASSNTGGAGDEQYF.

The chain combines TRBV19 with TRBJ1-4, with D hard to call. Germline V lookup: CDR1 LNHDA, CDR2 SQIVND (reference sequence). Deletions cut 6 bases from V and 7 bases from J, with 18 bases between. This CDR3 region has 15 residues. DNA for the CDR3: TGTGCCAGTAGCCCGCACAAGGAGGGTTTTGAAAAACTGTTTTTT. Protein sequence: CASSPHKEGFEKLFF.

The V call is TRBV27, the J call TRBJ2-5; D unclear. Germline CDR1 reads MNHEY; CDR2 reads SMNVEV (reference sequence). The CDR3 contains 13 residues. V lost 8 bases and J 1 base, leaving 11 bases between the germline ends. Written as DNA, the CDR3 is TGTGCCAGCCCTCCCTCCCTCCAAGAGACCCAGTACTTC. Its protein product is CASPPSLQETQYF.

The chain employs TRBV6-2 or TRBV6-3 and TRBJ2-7; D may correspond to TRBD1 or TRBD2 (5 bases each). Trimming shortened V by 0 bases and J by 6 bases, and 18 bases separated the two germline ends. Germline V gene sequence: CDR1 MNHEY, CDR2 SVGEGT. CDR3 length: 16 residues. The CDR3 here is CASSYSYGAQGVEQYF. The CDR3, as DNA: TGTGCCAGCAGTTACTCATACGGGGCGCAGGGCGTCGAGCAGTACTTC.

V and J are TRBV6-5 and TRBJ1-2; unclear D gene. The CDR3 is 12 residues long. V lost 6 bases, J lost 3 bases, and 8 bases lay in between. Germline V gives CDR1 MNHEY, CDR2 SVGAGI. CDR3 coding DNA: TGTGCCAGCAGGCTCTTGCACTATGGCTACACCTTC. Its translation: CASRLLHYGYTF.

In DNA form, the CDR3 reads TGTGCCAGCAGTGGCGTTTCGGGACAGGTGTACGAGCAGTACTTC. It is translated as CASSGVSGQVYEQYF. This chain uses TRBV27 with TRBJ2-7, with 8 bases lining up with TRBD1. V dropped 5 bases and J dropped 4; count of bases not matched to a gene: 10. The V gene's germline CDR1 is MNHEY and CDR2 SMNVEV (reference sequence). The CDR3 covers 15 residues.

This chain links TRBV5-1 with TRBJ1-4; tentative D call: TRBD1 (5 bases). Germline CDR1 reads SGHRS; CDR2 reads YFSETQ. V lost 1 base, J lost 7 bases, and 11 bases lay in between. This CDR3 contains 14 residues. The CDR3 sequence: CASSLRQGVEKLFF. DNA of the CDR3: TGCGCCAGCAGCTTGAGGCAGGGAGTTGAAAAACTGTTTTTT.

This chain links TRBV28 with TRBJ2-7; 8 positions match TRBD1. The CDR3 covers 16 residues. Germline V gene data show CDR1 as MDHEN and CDR2 as SYDVKM. V lost 5 bases, J lost 2 bases, and 11 bases stayed unmatched. CDR3 nucleotide sequence: TGTGCCAGCAGTCCCTCCGGGGGACAGGTTCCCTACGAGCAGTACTTC. Its protein product is CASSPSGGQVPYEQYF.

This chain joins TRBV3-1 (or the pseudogene TRBV3-2) and TRBJ2-1; 13 positions agree with TRBD2. Germline CDR1 LGHDT, CDR2 YNNKEL (reference sequence). This CDR3 region has 15 residues. V shed 2 bases and J 9 bases; nucleotides not matched to a gene: 4. The CDR3 coding sequence is TGTGCCAGCAGCCAACCTGGACTAGCGGGAGTTGAGCAGTTCTTC. As protein: CASSQPGLAGVEQFF.

This clone turned up a few times. This rearrangement joins TRBV4-2 to TRBJ1-5; perhaps TRBD1 as D (5 bases). CDR1 and CDR2 from the germline V gene are LGHNA and YNFKEQ. There are 15 residues in the CDR3. Deletions cut 0 bases from V and 4 bases from J, with 10 bases between. The CDR3 region is CASSQERGSNQPQHF. In nucleotides, the CDR3 is TGTGCCAGCAGCCAAGAACGGGGCAGTAATCAGCCCCAGCATTTT.

This clone was detected only once. The CDR3 loop reads CASSLESAGAQHF. DNA of the CDR3: TGTGCCAGCAGCTTAGAATCCGCGGGGGCCCAGCATTTT. The chain couples TRBV11-2 to TRBJ1-5, with a possible D match to TRBD1 (5 bases). The CDR3 totals 13 residues. Per germline, CDR1 SGHAT and CDR2 FQNNGV. Between the trimmed V and J ends, which lost 0 bases and 11 bases, there was a span of 11 bases.

This rearrangement joins TRBV5-4 to TRBJ1-2; perhaps TRBD1 as D (6 bases). Trimming stripped 4 bases from V and 7 bases from J, with 17 bases between. Per germline, CDR1 SGHNT and CDR2 YYREEE (reference sequence). The CDR3 spans 14 residues. The CDR3 nucleotides are TGTGCCAGCAGCCTAAAAGCAGGGGCGGGTGGCTACACCTTC. This encodes CASSLKAGAGGYTF.